The sequence of this TCR beta chain was determined in a study of blood T cells in healthy people across ages. The CDR3 is 10 residues long. Looked up from germline, CDR1 is LGHNA and CDR2 is YSLEER. V was trimmed by 3 bases and J by 15 bases, leaving 9 bases between them. Study-wide results and caveats: Naive and antigen-experienced cells were not separated, limiting conclusive comparison. Whereas aged donors had fewer naive CD4+ cells, long-lived donors had more of them and higher diversity.

A second PCR of 7 to 11 cycles used a sample-barcoded 5' primer and a J-beta primer mix. A 12-random-nucleotide template-switch adaptor tagged each cDNA molecule. From the 5' RACE reads, TCRdb called clonotypes with MiXCR, one entry per CDR3 protein. The sample lists about 320,000 distinct CDR3 sequences, 27% occurring once. As concerns this clonotype: Its antigen is undetermined.

Input material: blood. This sequence was found in a woman in her seventies in good health. This chain joins TRBV4-3 and TRBJ2-1; D gene unclear. The CDR3 coding sequence is TGCGCCAGCAGCCACGAGCTAGGGTTCTTC. Translated: CASSHELGFF.